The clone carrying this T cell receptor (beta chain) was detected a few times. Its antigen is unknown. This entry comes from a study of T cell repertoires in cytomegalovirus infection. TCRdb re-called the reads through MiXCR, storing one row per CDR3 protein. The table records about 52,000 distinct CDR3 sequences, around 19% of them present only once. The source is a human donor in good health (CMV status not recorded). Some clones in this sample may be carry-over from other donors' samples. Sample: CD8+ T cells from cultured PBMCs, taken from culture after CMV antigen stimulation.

CDR3: CASSQEYSGDEQYF. The CDR3 nucleotides are TGCGCCAGCAGCCAAGAATATTCCGGGGACGAGCAGTACTTC. This chain connects TRBV4-1 to TRBJ2-7, with a tentative D call TRBD2 (5 bases). Germline V gene lookup returns CDR1 MGHRA and CDR2 YSYEKL. Deletions cut 0 bases from V and 5 bases from J, with 11 bases between. This CDR3 has 14 amino acids.